These 30 T cell receptor beta chains were sequenced from one sample in a study of CDR3 diversity in severe acne. TCRdb recomputed calls from the PCR reads with MiXCR, one row per CDR3 protein. The sample shows some 84,000 distinct CDR3 sequences, 48% of them seen only once. Sequencing was done on a sample of blood. Every receptor here comes from a male donor in good health, serving as a control.

In the case of this clonotype: At one end, the junction sequence differs from germline, possibly due to a read error. The chain uses TRBV5-1 and TRBJ1-1, with D possibly being TRBD1 (6 bases). The CDR3 covers 15 residues. Germline lookup yields CDR1 SGHRS and CDR2 YFSETQ. In DNA, the CDR3 is TGCGCCAGCAGCTTGGCCGAACAGGGTAACATTGAAGCTTTCTTT. It specifies CASSLAEQGNIEAFF.

The rearrangement joins TRBV25-1 to TRBJ1-5; 10 bases align to TRBD1. The CDR3 is 16 amino acids. CDR1 MGHDK and CDR2 SYGVNS come from the germline V gene. The V segment lost 4 bases and the J segment 1 base; nucleotides outside the gene matches: 4. The CDR3: CASSARQGASNQPQHF. CDR3 sequence (DNA): TGTGCCAGCAGTGCAAGACAGGGGGCAAGCAATCAGCCCCAGCATTTT.

This clonotype was counted ten times or more. A junction boundary mismatches the germline segment, possibly from a read error. This chain links TRBV6-6 with TRBJ2-6; either TRBD1 or TRBD2 may supply D (6 bases each). This CDR3 comprises 17 residues. Germline V gene lookup returns CDR1 MNHNY and CDR2 SVGAGI (reference sequence). The CDR3 region is CASTRDTIRGGASVLTF. The CDR3 region has the DNA TGTGCCAGCACGCGGGACACCATCCGCGGTGGGGCCAGCGTCCTGACTTTC.

The chain combines TRBV20-1 with TRBJ1-2; D gene uncertain. The CDR3 length is 12 residues. The ends were cut back, 6 bases at V and 8 bases at J, with 16 bases in the middle. Germline V gene data show CDR1 as DFQATT and CDR2 as SNEGSKA (reference sequence). The CDR3 loop is CSAVLAEEGYTF. The CDR3 DNA is TGCAGTGCCGTCCTCGCGGAGGAAGGCTACACCTTC.

This chain connects TRBV15 to TRBJ1-2; no clear D gene. Germline loops: CDR1 LNHNV, CDR2 YYDKDF (reference sequence). V lost 0 bases to trimming and J lost 0 bases, with 8 bases between them. The CDR3 consists of 15 residues. The DNA for the CDR3 is TGTGCCACCAGCAGAGACACCAGTGCTAACTATGGCTACACCTTC. Residues: CATSRDTSANYGYTF.

This clonotype has just one count. The chain recombines TRBV6-5 with TRBJ1-3; D perhaps matches TRBD1 (5 bases). The CDR3 consists of 14 residues. Per germline, CDR1 MNHEY and CDR2 SVGAGI. V lost 6 bases and J 0 bases, leaving 9 bases between the germline ends. CDR3 nucleotide sequence: TGTGCCAGCAGCACAGACAGCTCTGGAAACACCATATATTTT. Its translation: CASSTDSSGNTIYF.

This clonotype was recorded a few times. The chain employs TRBV19 and TRBJ2-7; no clear D gene. The CDR3 extends over 14 amino acids. With 5 bases removed from V and 0 bases from J, the gap between germline ends came to 11 bases. The germline V gene encodes CDR1 LNHDA and CDR2 SQIVND (reference sequence). Written as DNA, the CDR3 is TGTGCCAGTAGTGACTTTGGTGACTCCTACGAGCAGTACTTC. Protein sequence: CASSDFGDSYEQYF. Full variable domain (missing parts from reference TRBV19 and TRBJ2-7): DGGITQSPKYLFRKEGQNVTLSCEQNLNHDAMYWYRQDPGQGLRLIYYSQIVNDFQKGDIAEGYSVSREKKESFPLTVTSAQKNPTAFYLCASSDFGDSYEQYFGPGTRLTVT.

The gene calls are TRBV20-1 and TRBJ1-2; 10 positions match TRBD1. V was clipped by 3 bases and J by 12 bases; unmatched bases: 10. The CDR3 totals 13 residues. CDR1 DFQATT and CDR2 SNEGSKA come from the germline V gene (reference sequence). CDR3: CSASGTGATQDTF. CDR3 in DNA: TGCAGTGCTAGTGGGACAGGGGCCACACAGGACACCTTC.

The chain is built from TRBV20-1 and TRBJ2-5; tentative D call: TRBD2 (5 bases). The germline CDR1 and CDR2 sequences are DFQATT and SNEGSKA (reference sequence). The CDR3 runs 13 residues. V shed 4 bases and J shed 3 bases, with 12 bases lying between them. The CDR3 sequence: CSATRPGEETQYF. CDR3 in DNA: TGCAGTGCTACGCGTCCCGGGGAAGAGACCCAGTACTTC.

The chain recombines TRBV7-8 with TRBJ2-5; D may match TRBD1 or TRBD2 (5 bases each). The CDR3 is made up of 16 amino acids. The V and J ends lost 1 base and 5 bases respectively, with 17 bases between them. Germline V gives CDR1 SGHVS, CDR2 FQNEAQ. CDR3 region: CASSLDRSGWRETQYF. The CDR3 DNA follows: TGTGCCAGCAGCTTAGATAGGTCAGGGTGGAGGGAGACCCAGTACTTC.

The chain has TRBV9 and TRBJ1-6; D remains unclear. The CDR3 runs 15 residues. Germline V gives CDR1 SGDLS, CDR2 YYNGEE. V was pared by 4 bases and J by 5 bases, with 13 bases between. The CDR3 here is CASSPLGGNNSPLHF. The CDR3 nucleotides read TGTGCCAGCAGCCCATTGGGAGGTAATAATTCACCCCTCCACTTT.

The V and J genes are TRBV9 and TRBJ2-3, with D perhaps matching TRBD1 (6 bases). With 4 bases removed from V and 4 bases from J, the gap between germline ends came to 16 bases. This CDR3 is built from 15 residues. The germline V gene encodes CDR1 SGDLS and CDR2 YYNGEE. The CDR3 sequence is CASSSQGSVPDTQYF. The CDR3 coding sequence is TGTGCCAGCAGCTCTCAGGGGTCGGTCCCAGATACGCAGTATTTT.

In this sample, this clonotype turned up once. The chain carries TRBV7-3 and TRBJ2-1, with TRBD2 identical over 7 bases. Germline-derived CDR1 and CDR2 are SGHTA and FQGTGA. The CDR3 runs to 13 residues. V lost 4 bases and J lost 9; bases outside the gene matches: 6. In nucleotides, the CDR3 is TGTGCCAGCAGCTCGGGGGAGGGGAGTGAGCAGTTCTTC. Its protein product is CASSSGEGSEQFF.

The chain is built from TRBV20-1 and TRBJ2-7; the D gene is possibly TRBD1 (6 bases). Between the trimmed V and J ends, which lost 6 bases and 2 bases, there was a span of 14 bases. The CDR3 covers 13 residues. The germline V gene encodes CDR1 DFQATT and CDR2 SNEGSKA (reference sequence). In DNA form, the CDR3 reads TGCAGTGCGGGGTGGACAGTAACCTACGAGCAGTACTTC. Translating gives CSAGWTVTYEQYF.

This chain links TRBV19 with TRBJ2-7, with TRBD2 identical over 13 bases. Germline CDR1 and CDR2: LNHDA and SQIVND (reference sequence). The CDR3 is 13 residues long. V trimming: 8 bases; J trimming: 5 bases; junction bases outside the gene matches: 3. The CDR3 coding sequence is TGTGCCAGTGGACTAGCGGGAGCCAACGAGCAGTACTTC. It encodes CASGLAGANEQYF.

The sample holds many counts of this clonotype. CDR3 residues: CASSLNVNEQFF. DNA for the CDR3: TGTGCCAGCAGTTTAAACGTCAATGAGCAGTTCTTC. This chain uses TRBV27 with TRBJ2-1; D gene uncertain. The CDR3 has 12 residues. The ends were cut back, 2 bases at V and 6 bases at J, with 5 bases in the middle. Germline V lookup: CDR1 MNHEY, CDR2 SMNVEV (reference sequence).

This clonotype appeared many times. The chain joins TRBV4-1 to TRBJ2-3, with D perhaps TRBD2 (6 bases). Germline V gene lookup returns CDR1 MGHRA and CDR2 YSYEKL. The CDR3 loop spans 16 amino acids. Trimming took 4 bases from V and 0 from J, leaving 14 bases between them. CDR3 protein: CASSPLAPVSTDTQYF. In DNA, the CDR3 is TGCGCCAGCAGCCCCCTAGCGCCCGTGAGCACAGATACGCAGTATTTT.

This clonotype was observed a handful of times. J is TRBJ1-1 and V is TRBV6-5; D is unclear. The CDR3 sequence is 14 residues long. The V gene's germline CDR1 is MNHEY and CDR2 SVGAGI. Deletions cut 4 bases from V and 3 bases from J, with 12 bases between. The CDR3 nucleotides read TGTGCCAGCAGTTTTCGGCGCCCCGACACTGAAGCTTTCTTT. It translates to CASSFRRPDTEAFF.

This chain links TRBV7-9 with TRBJ2-7, with D possibly being TRBD2 (6 bases). V was trimmed by 6 bases and J by 12 bases, leaving 21 bases between them. CDR1 and CDR2 (germline): SEHNR, FQNEAQ (reference sequence). The CDR3 spans 13 residues. CDR3 DNA sequence: TGTGCCAGCAGTCCAACATTCGGAGGGATGGCGTACTTC. Residues: CASSPTFGGMAYF.

This clonotype was seen a single time. The chain has TRBV7-3 and TRBJ2-1; 8 nucleotides agree with TRBD2. This CDR3 spans 16 amino acids. Germline trimming cut 5 bases from V and 3 bases from J; bases unmatched to any gene: 9. Per germline, CDR1 SGHTA and CDR2 FQGTGA. The CDR3 is CASSPKVTSDYNEQFF. CDR3 DNA: TGTGCCAGCAGCCCAAAGGTGACTAGCGACTACAATGAGCAGTTCTTC.

This clonotype was observed a single time. This chain joins TRBV20-1 and TRBJ2-7; D tentatively reads TRBD1 or TRBD2 (5 bases each). The germline gives CDR1 DFQATT, CDR2 SNEGSKA (reference sequence). Trimming pared 5 bases from V and 2 bases from J, leaving 10 bases between. This CDR3 spans 12 amino acids. DNA of the CDR3: TGCAGTGCTCGGGGCAGAGCCTACGAGCAGTACTTC. Protein product: CSARGRAYEQYF.

This clonotype has only a few counts. The chain employs TRBV7-9 and TRBJ2-7; D may be TRBD2 (6 bases). Germline values: CDR1 SEHNR, CDR2 FQNEAQ (reference sequence). The CDR3 is 15 amino acids. Trimming cost V 2 bases and J 2 bases, with 13 bases left between them. CDR3 in DNA: TGTGCCAGCAGCTTAATGCGGGGTGACCCCTACGAGCAGTACTTC. It is translated as CASSLMRGDPYEQYF.

V gene TRBV6-1 combines with J gene TRBJ2-3, with 15 bases aligning to TRBD2. After removal of 8 bases from V and 7 bases from J, the junction contained 10 bases not matched to a gene. This CDR3 region has 16 residues. Germline V gives CDR1 MNHNS, CDR2 SASEGT. In nucleotides, the CDR3 is TGTGCCAGCCAATTCGGGACTAGCGGGAGGTGGCATACGCAGTATTTT. Translating it yields CASQFGTSGRWHTQYF.

This clonotype was seen just once. The chain combines TRBV25-1 with TRBJ1-5, with no clear D. Trimming cost V 7 bases and J 2 bases, with 9 bases left between them. This CDR3 has 13 amino acids. In germline, CDR1 is MGHDK, CDR2 SYGVNS. The CDR3 region is CASTGFGNQPQHF. The CDR3 DNA sequence: TGTGCCAGCACGGGGTTTGGCAATCAGCCCCAGCATTTT.

This chain joins TRBV2 and TRBJ1-1; TRBD1 is a possible D gene (6 bases). With 8 bases removed from V and 2 bases from J, the gap between germline ends came to 15 bases. Per the germline V gene, CDR1 is SNHLY and CDR2 is FYNNEI. This CDR3 has 14 amino acids. The CDR3 region is CASLTDRPNTEAFF. The CDR3 DNA reads TGTGCCAGCCTAACCGACAGGCCAAACACTGAAGCTTTCTTT.

A few counts support this clonotype. The V call is TRBV7-9, the J call TRBJ2-7, with 7 bases aligning to TRBD1. The CDR3 consists of 15 residues. CDR1 and CDR2 from the germline V gene are SEHNR and FQNEAQ (reference sequence). V shed 5 bases, J shed 2 bases, and the junction held 9 bases outside the gene matches. Here the CDR3 reads CASSDRPGQPYEQYF. The CDR3, as DNA: TGTGCCAGCAGCGATCGCCCGGGACAGCCCTACGAGCAGTACTTC.

This chain uses TRBV7-6 with TRBJ2-1, with TRBD2 matching 9 bases. Germline trimming cut 4 bases from V and 2 bases from J; bases unmatched to any gene: 3. The CDR3 extends over 15 amino acids. Germline loops: CDR1 SGHVS, CDR2 FNYEAQ. The CDR3 loop reads CASSWGGGAYNEQFF. CDR3 DNA sequence: TGTGCCAGCAGCTGGGGCGGGGGGGCCTACAATGAGCAGTTCTTC.

The chain employs TRBV7-9 and TRBJ2-7, with 8 bases matching TRBD2. This CDR3 region has 16 residues. With 6 bases clipped from V and 5 bases from J, the junction kept 15 bases outside the gene matches. Germline CDR1 SEHNR, CDR2 FQNEAQ (reference sequence). The CDR3 here is CASRNVSGERQDEQYF. The CDR3 DNA is TGTGCCAGCAGGAACGTTAGCGGGGAGAGGCAGGACGAGCAGTACTTC.

J is TRBJ1-1 and V is TRBV7-6; no firm D call. The CDR3 consists of 13 residues. The germline V and J ends were trimmed by 7 bases and 3 bases, with 12 bases remaining between them. The V gene's germline CDR1 is SGHVS and CDR2 FNYEAQ. The CDR3, as DNA: TGTGCCAGCACCCCTCAAGCGGACACTGAAGCTTTCTTT. It specifies CASTPQADTEAFF.

Details on this clonotype: The conserved phenylalanine or tryptophan is not found at the CDR3 terminus, so this likely reflects a read error. The DNA is omitted, as the CDR3 cannot be located on it reliably, and the CDR3 follows TCRdb's listing. The chain joins TRBV2 to TRBJ2-6. The germline CDR1 and CDR2 sequences are SNHLY and FYNNEI. With termini counted, the CDR3 has 8 amino acids. CDR3 protein: CASSGGTT.